The 5 T cell receptor beta chains below were found in one sample sequenced in a study of blood T cell repertoires in COVID-19. Generated by immunoSEQ multiplex PCR, the TCRdb table keeps only in-frame clones and is missing some. Among over 60,000 clones, roughly four fifths were seen once, and the ten largest hold 10%. The sample taken for sequencing was peripheral blood. All receptors come from a man aged 50 to 60 with COVID-19, enrolled during active disease.

The gene calls are TRBV5-6 and TRBJ2-3; 9 bases match TRBD2. CDR1 and CDR2 from the germline V gene are SGHDT and YYEEEE. After removal of 2 bases from V and 1 base from J, the junction contained 2 bases not matched to a gene. This CDR3 spans 15 amino acids. In nucleotides, the CDR3 is TGTGCCAGCAGCTTTCGACTAGCGGGCACAGATACGCAGTATTTT. It is translated as CASSFRLAGTDTQYF.

The J gene is TRBJ2-5, the V gene TRBV6-2 or TRBV6-3, with 8 bases identical to TRBD1. This CDR3 region has 15 residues. Germline V gives CDR1 MNHEY, CDR2 SVGEGT. V trimming: 4 bases; J trimming: 1 base; junction bases outside the gene matches: 5. In DNA, the CDR3 is TGTGCCAGCAGTTTCGGACAGGGAGTCCAAGAGACCCAGTACTTC. Its translation is CASSFGQGVQETQYF.

This chain connects TRBV7-9 to TRBJ2-3, with 7 bases aligning to TRBD1. Germline trimming cut 3 bases from V and 3 bases from J; bases unmatched to any gene: 3. There are 14 residues in the CDR3. Germline V gene sequence: CDR1 SEHNR, CDR2 FQNEAQ (reference sequence). This chain's CDR3 is CASSFSGQTDTQYF. The CDR3 nucleotides read TGTGCCAGCAGCTTTTCGGGACAGACAGATACGCAGTATTTT.

The J gene is TRBJ1-5, the V gene TRBV9; the match to TRBD1 covers 10 bases. Germline CDR1 is SGDLS and CDR2 is YYNGEE. V shed 3 bases, J shed 3 bases, and the junction held 3 bases outside the gene matches. The length of the CDR3 is 15 residues. The CDR3 sequence: CASSAGQGNNQPQHF. The CDR3 DNA is TGTGCCAGCAGCGCGGGACAGGGGAACAATCAGCCCCAGCATTTT. The whole variable domain, remainder taken from reference TRBV9 and TRBJ1-5, is DSGVTQTPKHLITATGQRVTLRCSPRSGDLSVYWYQQSLDQGLQFLIQYYNGEERAKGNILERFSAQQFPDLHSELNLSSLELGDSALYFCASSAGQGNNQPQHFGDGTRLSIL.

The DNA for the CDR3 is TGTGCCAGCGTTCGCGGAGGGACCTTCTATGGCTACACCTTC. Translating gives CASVRGGTFYGYTF. The V gene is TRBV28, the J gene TRBJ1-2; possible D gene TRBD1, 5 bases. V was shortened by 8 bases and J by 4 bases, with 17 bases between the two germline ends. Looked up from germline, CDR1 is MDHEN and CDR2 is SYDVKM. The CDR3 sequence is 14 residues long.